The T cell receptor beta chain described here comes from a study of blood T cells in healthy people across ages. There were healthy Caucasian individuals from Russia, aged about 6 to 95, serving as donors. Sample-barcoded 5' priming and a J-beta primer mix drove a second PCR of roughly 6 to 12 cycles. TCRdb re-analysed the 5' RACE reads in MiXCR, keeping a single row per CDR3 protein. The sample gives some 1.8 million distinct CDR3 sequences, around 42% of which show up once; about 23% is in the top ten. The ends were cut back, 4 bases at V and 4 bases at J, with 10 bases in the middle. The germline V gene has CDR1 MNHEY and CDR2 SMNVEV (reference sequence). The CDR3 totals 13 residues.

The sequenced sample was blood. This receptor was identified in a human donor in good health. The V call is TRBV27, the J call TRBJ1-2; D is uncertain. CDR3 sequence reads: CASSSTPSYGYTF. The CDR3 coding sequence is TGTGCCAGCAGTTCCACTCCGTCCTATGGCTACACCTTC.